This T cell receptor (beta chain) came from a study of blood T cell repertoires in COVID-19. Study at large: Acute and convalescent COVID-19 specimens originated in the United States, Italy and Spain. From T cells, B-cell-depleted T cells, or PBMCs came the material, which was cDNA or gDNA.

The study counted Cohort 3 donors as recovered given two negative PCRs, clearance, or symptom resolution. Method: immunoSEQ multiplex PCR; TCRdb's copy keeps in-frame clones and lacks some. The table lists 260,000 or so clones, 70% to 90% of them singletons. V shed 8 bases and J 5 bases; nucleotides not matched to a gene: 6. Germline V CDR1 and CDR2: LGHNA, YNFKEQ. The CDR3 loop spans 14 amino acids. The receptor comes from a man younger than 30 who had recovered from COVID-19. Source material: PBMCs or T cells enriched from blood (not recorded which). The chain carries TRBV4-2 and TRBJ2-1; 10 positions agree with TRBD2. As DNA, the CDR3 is TGTGCCAGCCGAGGGCTAGCGGGAGACAATGAGCAGTTCTTC. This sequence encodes CASRGLAGDNEQFF.